A single sample gave rise to the 25 T cell receptor beta chains below, sequenced in a study of blood T cells in healthy people across ages. A sample-barcoded 5' primer and a J-beta primer mix were used in a second PCR of roughly 7 to 12 cycles. Using its own MiXCR run on the 5' RACE reads, TCRdb lists one record per CDR3 protein. The table lists more than 750,000 distinct CDR3 sequences, 25% to 35% of them singletons. These data were likewise used in another study, on T cells of mothers and their children.

The specimen sequenced was blood. All receptors derive from a woman in her forties in good health.

This clonotype was seen a few times. This chain connects TRBV20-1 to TRBJ2-5; 16 bases line up with TRBD2. The last part of the DNA fits TRBJ2-7 better; the J call may be wrong. The CDR3 runs to 15 residues. The V gene's germline CDR1 is DFQATT and CDR2 SNEGSKA (reference sequence). The CDR3 loop is CSASGTSGGDNEQYF. Here the CDR3 DNA reads TGCAGTGCTTCCGGGACTAGCGGGGGGGATAACGAGCAGTACTTC.

This clonotype appeared many times. This chain links TRBV7-9 with TRBJ2-7; possible D gene TRBD2, 5 bases. The germline gives CDR1 SEHNR, CDR2 FQNEAQ (reference sequence). The CDR3 contains 14 residues. V lost 2 bases to trimming and J lost 2 bases, with 10 bases between them. The CDR3 DNA reads TGTGCCAGCAGCTTAACCGCGGGCACCTACGAGCAGTACTTC. Translation: CASSLTAGTYEQYF.

V is TRBV12-3 or TRBV12-4 and J is TRBJ2-2, with D possibly being TRBD1 or TRBD2 (6 bases each). V dropped 1 base and J dropped 5 bases, with 23 bases sitting between them. The CDR3 contains 19 residues. The CDR3 nucleotides are TGTGCCAGCAGTTTAGGGGACAAGGCGGGGCGATTCCAAACCGGGGAGCTGTTTTTT. This sequence encodes CASSLGDKAGRFQTGELFF.

Worth noting for this clonotype: With a much larger clone just one base away, this may be a read error. The V gene is TRBV3-1, the J gene TRBJ2-7; tentatively, D is TRBD2 (5 bases). V was trimmed by 7 bases and J by 4 bases, leaving 17 bases between them. Germline-derived CDR1 and CDR2 are LGHDT and YNNKEL (reference sequence). The CDR3 covers 14 residues. CDR3 coding DNA: TGTGCCAGCACCCACTTGGATTGCGGGTACGAGCAGTACTTC. Translating it yields CASTHLDCGYEQYF.

At least ten counts were recorded for this clonotype. The V gene is TRBV12-3 or TRBV12-4, the J gene TRBJ2-2; TRBD2 is a possible D gene (6 bases). The length of the CDR3 is 14 residues. Trimming removed 6 bases from V and 5 bases from J, with 13 bases in between. The chain's CDR3 is CASSLAPWTGELFF. The DNA for the CDR3 is TGTGCCAGCAGCCTAGCGCCTTGGACCGGGGAGCTGTTTTTT.

This clonotype has ten or more counts. The gene calls are TRBV28 and TRBJ2-7; D may match TRBD1 or TRBD2 (5 bases each). CDR3 length: 12 residues. The V and J ends lost 5 bases and 6 bases respectively, with 11 bases between them. Germline V CDR1 and CDR2: MDHEN, SYDVKM. The CDR3 DNA reads TGTGCCAGCAGTGGGGCGAGGGGCGAGCAGTACTTC. Amino acid sequence: CASSGARGEQYF.

The sample holds many counts of this clonotype. The V and J genes are TRBV20-1 and TRBJ2-7; the D gene is possibly TRBD2 (5 bases). Trimming pared 5 bases from V and 1 base from J, leaving 18 bases between. There are 15 residues in the CDR3. Germline V gene data show CDR1 as DFQATT and CDR2 as SNEGSKA (reference sequence). The CDR3 is CSAPTPDLASYEQYF. In nucleotides, the CDR3 is TGCAGTGCTCCGACGCCAGATCTAGCTTCCTACGAGCAGTACTTC.

The rearrangement links TRBV4-1 to TRBJ1-1, with 9 bases aligning to TRBD1. The CDR3 has 19 amino acids. The V gene's germline CDR1 is MGHRA and CDR2 YSYEKL. V was pared by 2 bases and J by 0 bases, with 13 bases of the junction left unmatched. CDR3 loop: CASSQFPPQTGGLNTEAFF. As DNA, the CDR3 is TGCGCCAGCAGCCAATTCCCTCCACAGACAGGGGGTTTGAACACTGAAGCTTTCTTT.

To note about this clonotype: The junction does not match germline at one end; this may be a read error. J is TRBJ2-3 and V is TRBV9; 9 nucleotides line up with TRBD2. CDR3 length: 15 residues. Germline CDR1 SGDLS, CDR2 YYNGEE. The CDR3, as DNA: TGTGCCAGCAGCGGGGCGGGGGGGCAAGCAGATGCGCAGTATTTT. Its translation is CASSGAGGQADAQYF.

The table lists this clonotype with a few counts. The chain joins TRBV28 to TRBJ2-4, with 10 bases fitting TRBD1. The last part of the DNA fits TRBJ2-7 better; the J call may be wrong. Per germline, CDR1 MDHEN and CDR2 SYDVKM. The CDR3 runs to 16 residues. CDR3 residues: CASSSPGQGFYYEQYF. The DNA for the CDR3 is TGTGCCAGCAGTTCCCCGGGACAGGGGTTCTACTACGAGCAGTACTTC.

This clonotype was picked up many times. This chain links TRBV27 with TRBJ1-2; possible D gene TRBD1, 5 bases. Trimming removed 0 bases from V and 8 bases from J, with 13 bases in between. The CDR3 is made up of 14 amino acids. Looked up from germline, CDR1 is MNHEY and CDR2 is SMNVEV (reference sequence). CDR3 protein: CASSLSGGVEGYTF. The CDR3 DNA follows: TGTGCCAGCAGTTTATCGGGGGGGGTAGAGGGCTACACCTTC.

This clonotype was found a few times. The gene calls are TRBV5-1 and TRBJ2-1; the D gene is possibly TRBD1 (5 bases). The CDR3 consists of 14 residues. Germline-derived CDR1 and CDR2 are SGHRS and YFSETQ. V was trimmed by 0 bases and J by 9 bases, leaving 13 bases between them. CDR3 nucleotide sequence: TGCGCCAGCAGCTTGGACGGCAGGGCAGGTGAGCAGTTCTTC. This encodes CASSLDGRAGEQFF.

A note on this clonotype: Just one base apart from a much larger clone, this may be a read error. The chain employs TRBV7-8 and TRBJ2-5; possible D gene TRBD1, 6 bases. The CDR3 spans 11 residues. Germline assignment: CDR1 SGHVS and CDR2 FQNEAQ. Trimming stripped 10 bases from V and 11 bases from J, with 17 bases between. The CDR3 region is CAILRGDKQYF. The CDR3 nucleotides are TGTGCCATCCTTCGTGGGGACAAGCAGTACTTC.

This clonotype showed up many times. The chain links TRBV29-1 to TRBJ2-7, with D hard to call. This CDR3 contains 15 residues. V was cut by 5 bases and J by 2 bases, with 19 bases left in between. The germline gives CDR1 SQVTM, CDR2 ANQGSEA. CDR3 DNA: TGCAGCGTTTATTCGGGCGCTATCGCCCCCTACGAGCAGTACTTC. This sequence encodes CSVYSGAIAPYEQYF.

This clonotype was counted ten times or more. The chain employs TRBV29-1 and TRBJ2-2; TRBD1 might be the D (5 bases). Germline V CDR1 and CDR2: SQVTM, ANQGSEA. The CDR3 consists of 15 residues. The germline V and J ends were trimmed by 1 base and 0 bases, with 9 bases remaining between them. For the CDR3, the DNA is TGCAGCGTTGAAGCCAGGGAAGCGAACACCGGGGAGCTGTTTTTT. Its protein is CSVEAREANTGELFF.

V usage is TRBV10-3 and J usage is TRBJ1-3; 8 bases fit TRBD1. Germline V gives CDR1 ENHRY, CDR2 SYGVKD. The V gene end was trimmed by 4 bases and the J gene end by 2 bases; junction bases not matched to a gene: 4. CDR3 size: 15 residues. The DNA for the CDR3 is TGTGCCATCAGTGTAAGGACAGGGACTGGAAACACCATATATTTT. This gives the protein CAISVRTGTGNTIYF.

This chain's CDR3 is CASSYGFSYEQFF. The CDR3 coding sequence is TGTGCCAGCAGTTACGGGTTTTCCTACGAGCAGTTCTTC. J is TRBJ2-7 and V is TRBV6-5, with unresolved D. TRBJ2-1 matches the DNA end more closely, so the J call is doubtful. Germline V gene data show CDR1 as MNHEY and CDR2 as SVGAGI. The CDR3 contains 13 residues.

This rearrangement joins TRBV7-2 to TRBJ2-7, with TRBD1 identical over 7 bases. The germline V gene has CDR1 SGHTA and CDR2 FQGNSA. The junction had 13 bases not matched to a gene; V was cut back by 4 bases and J by 7 bases. This CDR3 is 15 amino acids long. The CDR3 nucleotides read TGTGCCAGCAGCTGGAACAGGGACAGTTGGGGGGAGCAGTACTTC. It yields the protein CASSWNRDSWGEQYF.

This chain uses TRBV27 with TRBJ1-4, with D uncertain. Trimming removed 1 base at V and 14 bases at J, with 17 bases between. The germline CDR1 and CDR2 sequences are MNHEY and SMNVEV (reference sequence). The CDR3 totals 14 residues. CDR3 in amino acids: CASSLFVASGGLFF. In DNA form, the CDR3 reads TGTGCCAGCAGTTTATTCGTTGCCTCTGGAGGGCTGTTTTTT.

This clonotype was seen repeatedly, ten times or more. The chain recombines TRBV29-1 with TRBJ2-5; the D is unclear. This CDR3 contains 14 residues. Germline V gene sequence: CDR1 SQVTM, CDR2 ANQGSEA. V was clipped by 4 bases and J by 9 bases, with 21 bases between them. The CDR3 coding sequence is TGCAGCGTTGCTCCTCGGCTCTTGGTGGAATCCCAGTACTTC. The encoded protein is CSVAPRLLVESQYF.

The V and J genes are TRBV7-3 and TRBJ2-5; D is perhaps TRBD1 (6 bases). CDR1 and CDR2 (germline): SGHTA, FQGTGA. The CDR3 contains 15 residues. Trimming cost V 5 bases and J 2 bases, with 15 bases left between them. Here the CDR3 reads CASSPGQTQQETQYF. The CDR3 coding sequence is TGTGCCAGCAGCCCAGGACAGACTCAACAAGAGACCCAGTACTTC.

This clonotype was seen ten or more times. V is TRBV6-2 or TRBV6-3 and J is TRBJ2-5; unclear D gene. CDR1 is MNHEY and CDR2 is SVGEGT in the germline V gene. The germline V and J ends were trimmed by 5 bases and 4 bases, with 14 bases remaining between them. The CDR3 is made up of 14 amino acids. CDR3 coding DNA: TGTGCCAGCAGTCAGACCAATTGGGGAGAGACCCAGTACTTC. It translates to CASSQTNWGETQYF.

The chain carries TRBV18 and TRBJ1-4, with D tentatively TRBD1 (5 bases). Trimming shortened V by 3 bases and J by 5 bases, and 16 bases separated the two germline ends. Germline lookup yields CDR1 KGHSH and CDR2 LQKENI. CDR3 length equals 16 residues. The CDR3 sequence is CASSPVVGGVNEKLFF. In nucleotides, the CDR3 is TGTGCCAGCTCACCGGTCGTTGGGGGAGTGAATGAAAAACTGTTTTTT.

This clonotype was counted ten times or more. The chain links TRBV4-3 to TRBJ2-7, with D perhaps assigned TRBD1 or TRBD2 (5 bases each). The CDR3 extends over 16 amino acids. The V gene lost 3 bases and the J gene lost 5 bases, with 20 bases spanning the gap. CDR1 and CDR2 (germline): LGHNA, YSLEER. In nucleotides, the CDR3 is TGCGCCAGCAGCCATCAATTTACCGGGACCAGCAACGAGCAGTACTTC. It specifies CASSHQFTGTSNEQYF.

The genes are TRBV5-1 and TRBJ1-1, with D possibly being TRBD1 (6 bases). The V end lost 2 bases, the J end lost 5 bases, and 13 bases lay between the germline ends. CDR1 and CDR2 from the germline V gene are SGHRS and YFSETQ. This CDR3 has 14 amino acids. CDR3 protein: CASSLNREATEAFF. The CDR3 coding sequence is TGCGCCAGCAGCTTAAACAGGGAAGCGACTGAAGCTTTCTTT. Complete variable domain (other parts from reference TRBV5-1 and TRBJ1-1): KAGVTQTPRYLIKTRGQQVTLSCSPISGHRSVSWYQQTPGQGLQFLFEYFSETQRNKGNFPGRFSGRQFSNSRSEMNVSTLELGDSALYLCASSLNREATEAFFGQGTRLTVV.